This entry lists 25 T cell receptor beta chains sequenced from one sample in a study of control samples from healthy donors and cancer patients. The method was immunoSEQ multiplex PCR; TCRdb's version includes in-frame clones alone and lacks a portion of them. The sample holds approximately 90,000 clones, more than 75% seen once. Input material: blood. The receptors here all came from a middle-aged woman in good health.

The J gene is TRBJ2-3, the V gene TRBV7-9, with 15 positions matching TRBD2. Germline V gives CDR1 SEHNR, CDR2 FQNEAQ (reference sequence). CDR3 length: 16 residues. With V trimmed by 6 bases and J by 6 bases, 7 bases remained unmatched. The CDR3 region has the DNA TGTGCCAGCAGTTGGGGACTAGCGGGGGGACCGGATACGCAGTATTTT. This codes for CASSWGLAGGPDTQYF.

In the case of this clone: A read error may account for a junction end that differs from germline. The chain combines TRBV5-6 with TRBJ2-3; perhaps TRBD2 as D (6 bases). CDR1 is SGHDT, CDR2 YYEEEE, per germline. The CDR3 runs 14 residues. This CDR3 reads CVSSRTTSTDTQYF. DNA of the CDR3: TGTGTCAGCAGCAGGACTACCAGCACAGATACGCAGTATTTT. Full variable domain (rest looked up from reference TRBV5-6 and TRBJ2-3): DAGVTQSPTHLIKTRGQQVTLRCSPKSGHDTVSWYQQALGQGPQFIFQYYEEEERQRGNFPDRFSGHQFPNYSSELNVNALLLGDSALYLCVSSRTTSTDTQYFGPGTRLTVL.

The chain carries TRBV29-1 and TRBJ1-2; possibly TRBD1 for D (5 bases). The CDR3 has 13 amino acids. CDR1 and CDR2 from the germline V gene are SQVTM and ANQGSEA. V gave up 3 bases and J gave up 3 bases, with 11 bases separating them. The CDR3 reads CSVEGVRDYGYTF. The CDR3 DNA is TGCAGCGTTGAGGGGGTGAGGGACTATGGCTACACCTTC.

As DNA, the CDR3 is TGCGCCAGCAGCCAAGGCGGGAGGCGGGCCGGGGAGCTGTTTTTT. Its translation is CASSQGGRRAGELFF. The chain is built from TRBV4-3 and TRBJ2-2; TRBD2 aligns across 8 bases. Per the germline V gene, CDR1 is LGHNA and CDR2 is YSLEER. The CDR3 is made up of 15 amino acids. With 1 base clipped from V and 6 bases from J, the junction kept 4 bases outside the gene matches.

This chain joins TRBV5-6 and TRBJ1-1, with TRBD1 identical over 8 bases. The CDR3 loop spans 14 amino acids. V trimming: 0 bases; J trimming: 6 bases; junction bases outside the gene matches: 4. Germline loops: CDR1 SGHDT, CDR2 YYEEEE. The CDR3: CASSLVSTGAEAFF. The CDR3 DNA sequence: TGTGCCAGCAGCTTGGTTTCGACAGGGGCTGAAGCTTTCTTT.

The chain joins TRBV19 to TRBJ1-3; no reliable D call. The CDR3 consists of 15 residues. CDR1 LNHDA and CDR2 SQIVND come from the germline V gene (reference sequence). V lost 3 bases and J lost 0, with 9 bases in between. The CDR3 nucleotides read TGTGCCAGTAGTATCCCCAGGAGCTCTGGAAACACCATATATTTT. This gives the protein CASSIPRSSGNTIYF.

The V gene is TRBV7-2, the J gene TRBJ2-5; D is possibly TRBD1 (5 bases). V shed 4 bases and J shed 2 bases, with 23 bases lying between them. The germline V gene has CDR1 SGHTA and CDR2 FQGNSA. The CDR3 totals 18 residues. The CDR3 here is CASSSPRMTDRLQETQYF. The CDR3 DNA is TGTGCCAGCAGCTCCCCAAGGATGACAGACCGATTACAAGAGACCCAGTACTTC.

This rearrangement joins TRBV5-1 to TRBJ2-2; TRBD1 or TRBD2 may be the D gene (5 bases each). The CDR3 sequence is 15 residues long. V was pared by 4 bases and J by 5 bases, with 15 bases between. Germline CDR1 is SGHRS and CDR2 is YFSETQ. CDR3 coding DNA: TGCGCCAGCAGCGGCCGGGTCAGGGAGACCGGGGAGCTGTTTTTT. It yields the protein CASSGRVRETGELFF.

This rearrangement joins TRBV7-2 to TRBJ2-2; a weak D match, TRBD1 (6 bases). Trimming took off 10 bases at V and 0 bases at J, with 18 bases between the two ends. The CDR3 contains 16 residues. The germline gives CDR1 SGHTA, CDR2 FQGNSA. For the CDR3, the DNA is TGTGCCACCACGCGTGGGGGCGCCTCGAACACCGGGGAGCTGTTTTTT. Protein: CATTRGGASNTGELFF.

This chain connects TRBV4-2 to TRBJ1-4; perhaps TRBD1 as D (5 bases). The V gene lost 4 bases and the J gene lost 4 bases, with 22 bases spanning the gap. Germline loops: CDR1 LGHNA, CDR2 YNFKEQ. CDR3 size: 18 residues. This chain's CDR3 is CASSPQARGSGNNEKLFF. In DNA form, the CDR3 reads TGTGCCAGCAGCCCCCAAGCCCGGGGGTCAGGGAATAATGAAAAACTGTTTTTT.

V is TRBV15 and J is TRBJ2-1, with TRBD1 matching over 7 bases. The CDR3 sequence is 21 residues long. V shed 6 bases, J shed 0 bases, and the junction held 23 bases outside the gene matches. Germline CDR1 is LNHNV and CDR2 is YYDKDF (reference sequence). The CDR3 here is CATSPRKMSRQNRGSYNEQFF. The DNA of the CDR3 is TGTGCCACCAGTCCTCGTAAAATGTCCCGACAAAACAGGGGCTCCTACAATGAGCAGTTCTTC.

The chain carries TRBV7-9 and TRBJ1-3; D unresolved. V was pared by 1 base and J by 7 bases, with 5 bases between. This CDR3 is 12 amino acids long. CDR1 SEHNR and CDR2 FQNEAQ come from the germline V gene (reference sequence). Here the CDR3 reads CASSLGVNTIYF. The CDR3 DNA reads TGTGCCAGCAGCTTAGGGGTGAACACCATATATTTT.

The chain recombines TRBV2 with TRBJ1-6; perhaps TRBD1 as D (5 bases). The CDR3 extends over 15 amino acids. Trimming stripped 6 bases from V and 7 bases from J, with 16 bases between. Germline-derived CDR1 and CDR2 are SNHLY and FYNNEI. DNA of the CDR3: TGTGCCAGCAGAAGGGGCCTCAGCGGCAATTCACCCCTCCACTTT. Translation gives CASRRGLSGNSPLHF.

This clone was counted once. The gene calls are TRBV5-5 and TRBJ1-1; D is unresolved. Germline V lookup: CDR1 SGHKS, CDR2 YYEKEE (reference sequence). This CDR3 is built from 14 residues. The V gene lost 1 base and the J gene lost 5 bases, with 12 bases spanning the gap. CDR3 sequence (DNA): TGTGCCAGCAGCTTGTTTCAGGCGGGGACTGAAGCTTTCTTT. Its translation is CASSLFQAGTEAFF.

The DNA of the CDR3 is TGTGCCAGCAGCTTAGTTGCTGGGGGAGTCCCCCACGAGCAGTACTTC. Translated, it gives CASSLVAGGVPHEQYF. This chain links TRBV7-2 with TRBJ2-7, with D possibly being TRBD1 or TRBD2 (5 bases each). Deletions cut 1 base from V and 5 bases from J, with 18 bases between. The CDR3 is 16 residues long. The germline V gene has CDR1 SGHTA and CDR2 FQGNSA.

The V call is TRBV4-3, the J call TRBJ2-3; perhaps D is TRBD1 or TRBD2 (5 bases each). CDR1 and CDR2 (germline): LGHNA, YSLEER. Trimming took off 0 bases at V and 2 bases at J, with 12 bases between the two ends. CDR3 length: 16 amino acids. The CDR3 nucleotides read TGCGCCAGCAGCCAAGATCCCTGGGGGTACACAGATACGCAGTATTTT. Protein sequence: CASSQDPWGYTDTQYF.

V usage is TRBV7-6 and J usage is TRBJ2-3, with D perhaps TRBD2 (7 bases). Germline V gene sequence: CDR1 SGHVS, CDR2 FNYEAQ. The CDR3 extends over 15 amino acids. V was shortened by 5 bases and J by 4 bases, with 16 bases between the two germline ends. This CDR3 reads CASSLVGGAPDTQYF. CDR3 DNA sequence: TGTGCCAGCAGCCTAGTTGGGGGGGCTCCAGATACGCAGTATTTT.

The chain carries TRBV5-1 and TRBJ2-4, with TRBD1 matching over 9 bases. Germline V CDR1 and CDR2: SGHRS, YFSETQ. This CDR3 is built from 15 residues. V lost 2 bases and J lost 1; bases outside the gene matches: 1. The CDR3 is CASSFGTGAKNIQYF. The CDR3 nucleotides read TGCGCCAGCAGCTTTGGGACAGGGGCCAAAAACATTCAGTACTTC.

V is TRBV19 and J is TRBJ2-2; TRBD1 matches 8 bases. The V segment lost 6 bases and the J segment 4 bases; nucleotides outside the gene matches: 7. The CDR3 has 15 amino acids. Germline V gene lookup returns CDR1 LNHDA and CDR2 SQIVND (reference sequence). The CDR3 sequence: CASSPDRVGTGELFF. The DNA for the CDR3 is TGTGCCAGTAGCCCGGACAGGGTCGGCACCGGGGAGCTGTTTTTT.

The chain recombines TRBV30 with TRBJ2-7; no definite D call. This CDR3 is 11 amino acids long. With 0 bases removed from V and 6 bases from J, the gap between germline ends came to 6 bases. The germline V gene encodes CDR1 GTSNPN and CDR2 SVGIG (reference sequence). Here the CDR3 DNA reads TGTGCCTGGAGTGTACGGTCCGAGCAGTACTTC. Protein sequence: CAWSVRSEQYF.

The chain couples TRBV24-1 to TRBJ1-2; no firm D call. Per germline, CDR1 KGHDR and CDR2 SFDVKD. The CDR3 contains 12 residues. V lost 1 base to trimming and J lost 4 bases, with 3 bases between them. The CDR3 DNA sequence: TGTGCCACCAGTGATTTAGGCTATGGCTACACCTTC. It codes for CATSDLGYGYTF.

The rearrangement links TRBV7-2 to TRBJ1-3; no definite D call. This CDR3 has 14 residues. The ends were cut back, 2 bases at V and 9 bases at J, with 14 bases in the middle. Germline CDR1 and CDR2: SGHTA and FQGNSA. This CDR3 reads CASSLTGGMGTIYF. In DNA, the CDR3 is TGTGCCAGCAGCTTAACGGGCGGAATGGGCACCATATATTTT.

The V call is TRBV30, the J call TRBJ2-7; D not resolved. V dropped 1 base and J dropped 3 bases, with 16 bases sitting between them. Germline V gives CDR1 GTSNPN, CDR2 SVGIG (reference sequence). The CDR3 has 15 residues. CDR3 residues: CAWSGDLGYNYEQYF. Written as DNA, the CDR3 is TGTGCCTGGAGTGGGGATCTGGGGTACAACTACGAGCAGTACTTC.

A few counts support this clone. The chain employs TRBV6-2 or TRBV6-3 and TRBJ2-3, with TRBD1 matching over 9 bases. Germline CDR1 reads MNHEY; CDR2 reads SVGEGT. Trimming cost V 5 bases and J 15 bases; bases outside gene matches: 15. The CDR3 length is 14 residues. The CDR3 loop reads CASSSGTGSNLIYF. The CDR3, as DNA: TGTGCCAGCAGTAGTGGGACAGGGTCCAACCTCATCTATTTT.

The chain joins TRBV7-6 to TRBJ2-5; unclear D gene. The CDR3 has 15 amino acids. Germline V gives CDR1 SGHVS, CDR2 FNYEAQ. V lost 1 base and J lost 3, with 12 bases in between. The CDR3, as DNA: TGTGCCAGCAGCTTAGTTGGGAATCAGGAAGAGACCCAGTACTTC. It yields the protein CASSLVGNQEETQYF. Supplemented by reference TRBV7-6 and TRBJ2-5, the full variable domain reads GAGVSQSPRYKVTKRGQDVALRCDPISGHVSLYWYRQALGQGPEFLTYFNYEAQQDKSGLPNDRFSAERPEGSISTLTIQRTEQRDSAMYRCASSLVGNQEETQYFGPGTRLLVL.